Sequencing of this TCR beta chain was carried out in a study of blood T cell repertoires in COVID-19. Study in general: Acute-phase and convalescent COVID-19 samples originated in the United States, Italy and Spain. Sources were T cells, B-cell-depleted T cells, or PBMCs; the material itself was cDNA or gDNA.

Assay: immunoSEQ multiplex PCR; the TCRdb copy retains only in-frame clones and omits some. The sample has fewer than 200,000 clones; less than 85% are singletons. Germline values: CDR1 SGHTA, CDR2 FQGNSA. The CDR3 covers 15 residues. With 5 bases clipped from V and 3 bases from J, the junction kept 6 bases outside the gene matches. The J gene is TRBJ2-1, the V gene TRBV7-2; 8 bases match TRBD2. The receptor comes from a human donor with acute or convalescent COVID-19. The donor label of this sample is uncertain. Sequences were obtained from peripheral blood. CDR3 DNA sequence: TGTGCCAGCAGCCCAACCCGGGGGGGCTACAATGAGCAGTTCTTC. Its translation is CASSPTRGGYNEQFF. The full variable domain, its missing parts supplied by reference TRBV7-2 and TRBJ2-1, is GAGVSQSPSNKVTEKGKDVELRCDPISGHTALYWYRQSLGQGLEFLIYFQGNSAPDKSGLPSDRFSAERTGGSVSTLTIQRTQQEDSAVYLCASSPTRGGYNEQFFGPGTRLTVL.